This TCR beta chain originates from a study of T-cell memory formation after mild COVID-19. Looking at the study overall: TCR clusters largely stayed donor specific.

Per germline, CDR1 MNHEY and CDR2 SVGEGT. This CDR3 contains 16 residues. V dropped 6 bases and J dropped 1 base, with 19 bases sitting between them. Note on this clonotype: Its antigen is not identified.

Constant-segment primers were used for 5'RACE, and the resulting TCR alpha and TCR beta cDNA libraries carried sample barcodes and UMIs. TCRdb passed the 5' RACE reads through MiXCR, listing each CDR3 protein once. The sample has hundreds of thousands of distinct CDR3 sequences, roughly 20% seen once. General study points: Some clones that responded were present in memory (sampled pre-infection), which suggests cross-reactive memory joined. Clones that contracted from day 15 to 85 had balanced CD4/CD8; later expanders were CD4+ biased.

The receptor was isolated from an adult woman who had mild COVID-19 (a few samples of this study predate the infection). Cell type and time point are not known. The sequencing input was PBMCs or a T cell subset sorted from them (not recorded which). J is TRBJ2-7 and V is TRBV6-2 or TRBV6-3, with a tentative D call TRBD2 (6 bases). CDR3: CASSPAPGDESYEQYF. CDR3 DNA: TGTGCCAGCAGCCCCGCCCCGGGGGACGAGTCCTACGAGCAGTACTTC.